A single sample gave rise to the 27 T cell receptor beta chains below, sequenced in a study of post-analysis software for immune sequencing data. These receptors lack a known antigen. Prepared libraries of TCR beta cDNA carried unique molecular identifiers. TCRdb re-called the PCR reads with MiXCR, one entry per CDR3 protein. The sample carries 250,000 to 300,000 distinct CDR3 sequences, 30% to 45% recorded once. General observations from the study: Several TRBV segments (TRBV5-6, TRBV5-1 and TRBV20-1 among them) occurred more frequently in patients than in controls.

Sequenced input: blood. Source of these receptors: a girl under 18 with multiple sclerosis.

This sequence joins TRBV5-6 and TRBJ2-7; TRBD1 might be the D (6 bases). V was shortened by 4 bases and J by 2 bases, with 10 bases between the two germline ends. The CDR3 spans 13 residues. Germline CDR1 is SGHDT and CDR2 is YYEEEE. The CDR3: CASSKDRAYEQYF. The CDR3 region has the DNA TGTGCCAGCAGCAAGGACAGAGCCTACGAGCAGTACTTC.

As regards this clonotype: The junction departs from germline at one end; a sequencing error may be responsible. Written as DNA, the CDR3 is TGTGCCATCAATGAGGACAGGTACAATGAGCAGTTCTTC. It translates to CAINEDRYNEQFF. The V and J genes are TRBV10-3 and TRBJ2-1, with 7 bases aligning to TRBD1. CDR3 length: 13 residues. The germline V gene has CDR1 ENHRY and CDR2 SYGVKD.

This clonotype is a singleton in its sample. The V gene is TRBV6-5, the J gene TRBJ2-6; D is unclear. This CDR3 spans 15 amino acids. CDR1 and CDR2 from the germline V gene are MNHEY and SVGAGI. Trimming cost V 0 bases and J 2 bases, with 5 bases left between them. DNA of the CDR3: TGTGCCAGCAGTTACTCAGGGACTGGGGCCAACGTCCTGACTTTC. Its translation: CASSYSGTGANVLTF.

This sequence joins TRBV7-2 and TRBJ2-5, with 9 bases identical to TRBD2. V gave up 5 bases and J gave up 4 bases; unmatched junction bases: 14. The CDR3 contains 17 residues. The germline V gene has CDR1 SGHTA and CDR2 FQGNSA. CDR3 residues: CTSSPSGGSGGSETQYF. For the CDR3, the DNA is TGTACCAGCAGCCCCTCCGGAGGAAGCGGGGGGTCAGAGACCCAGTACTTC.

This clonotype was detected only a few times. The chain links TRBV15 to TRBJ1-1, with TRBD1 matching over 7 bases. J was trimmed by 5 bases and V by 1 base; bases with no gene match: 1. Germline lookup yields CDR1 LNHNV and CDR2 YYDKDF (reference sequence). There are 13 residues in the CDR3. The CDR3: CATSRAGGTEAFF. In nucleotides, the CDR3 is TGTGCCACCAGCAGAGCAGGGGGGACTGAAGCTTTCTTT.

In the case of this clonotype: A much more abundant neighbour one base away suggests this may be a read error. The gene calls are TRBV5-1 and TRBJ2-3, with TRBD2 matching 7 bases. The V and J ends lost 4 bases and 6 bases, in that order; junction bases with no gene match: 14. Germline CDR1 is SGHRS and CDR2 is YFSETQ. The CDR3 length is 16 residues. CDR3 DNA sequence: TGCGCCAGCAGCCCGGGGACTACCGGAAAGGCGGATACGCAGTATTTT. Amino acids: CASSPGTTGKADTQYF. Complete variable domain (other parts from reference TRBV5-1 and TRBJ2-3): KAGVTQTPRYLIKTRGQQVTLSCSPISGHRSVSWYQQTPGQGLQFLFEYFSETQRNKGNFPGRFSGRQFSNSRSEMNVSTLELGDSALYLCASSPGTTGKADTQYFGPGTRLTVL.

A few counts support this clonotype. This chain joins TRBV7-8 and TRBJ1-3; D unresolved. CDR3 length: 17 residues. Germline V lookup: CDR1 SGHVS, CDR2 FQNEAQ. Trimming pared 7 bases from V and 0 bases from J, leaving 19 bases between. The CDR3 nucleotides are TGTGCCAGCAACGTATATTCACGGGTCAGCTCTGGAAACACCATATATTTT. Amino acids: CASNVYSRVSSGNTIYF.

Here the CDR3 reads CASSSPHGTIQRETQYF. CDR3 in DNA: TGTGCCAGCAGCTCTCCACACGGGACTATCCAGAGAGAGACCCAGTACTTC. The chain uses TRBV13 and TRBJ2-7; 7 bases match TRBD2. The J call could be wrong; TRBJ2-5 is a better fit for the DNA end. CDR1 is PRHDT, CDR2 FYEKMQ, per germline (reference sequence). The CDR3 extends over 17 amino acids.

The V and J genes are TRBV7-2 and TRBJ2-7; TRBD2 agrees at 12 bases. The CDR3 loop spans 15 amino acids. The J segment lost 6 bases and the V segment lost 2 bases, leaving 5 bases of the junction unmatched. Germline assignment: CDR1 SGHTA and CDR2 FQGNSA. The CDR3 loop is CASSLSGLAGIEQYF. The CDR3 region has the DNA TGTGCCAGCAGCTTAAGTGGACTAGCGGGAATCGAGCAGTACTTC. The complete variable domain, with remaining parts taken from reference TRBV7-2 and TRBJ2-7, reads GAGVSQSPSNKVTEKGKDVELRCDPISGHTALYWYRQSLGQGLEFLIYFQGNSAPDKSGLPSDRFSAERTGGSVSTLTIQRTQQEDSAVYLCASSLSGLAGIEQYFGPGTRLTVT.

The sample holds a few counts of this clonotype. The CDR3 is CATPGRGEKLFF. The CDR3 DNA reads TGTGCCACCCCTGGGCGGGGTGAAAAACTGTTTTTT. The J gene is TRBJ1-4, the V gene TRBV19; D call uncertain. The ends were cut back, 10 bases at V and 7 bases at J, with 13 bases in the middle. The CDR3 consists of 12 residues. CDR1 LNHDA and CDR2 SQIVND come from the germline V gene (reference sequence).

In this sample, this clonotype turned up many times. J is TRBJ2-1 and V is TRBV20-1, with D perhaps matching TRBD1 or TRBD2 (5 bases each). CDR1 and CDR2 from the germline V gene are DFQATT and SNEGSKA (reference sequence). CDR3 length: 15 amino acids. V lost 5 bases and J 2 bases, leaving 16 bases between the germline ends. DNA of the CDR3: TGCAGTGCTCCGCTTTGGGGGACCCCCTACAATGAGCAGTTCTTC. Its translation: CSAPLWGTPYNEQFF.

This clonotype showed up just a few times. A single base separates this from a much larger clone, so it may be a read error. The chain carries TRBV11-1 and TRBJ2-7; D may be TRBD1 (5 bases). Germline assignment: CDR1 SGHAT and CDR2 FQDESV (reference sequence). The CDR3 contains 15 residues. V was trimmed by 4 bases and J by 7 bases, leaving 20 bases between them. CDR3 protein: CASSSTGWGIDEQYF. The CDR3 DNA reads as TGTGCCAGCAGCTCCACAGGTTGGGGCATCGATGAGCAGTACTTC.

Written as DNA, the CDR3 is TGTGCCAGCAGTTCCCCGGCTCGAGAGCAGTTCTTC. Translated: CASSSPAREQFF. The chain links TRBV6-6 to TRBJ2-1; no definite D call. Germline CDR1 reads MNHNY; CDR2 reads SVGAGI (reference sequence). Trimming cost V 4 bases and J 10 bases, with 11 bases left between them. CDR3 length equals 12 residues.

In this sample, this clonotype turned up many times. V usage is TRBV7-9 and J usage is TRBJ2-5; D call uncertain. The germline V gene has CDR1 SEHNR and CDR2 FQNEAQ (reference sequence). Deletions cut 1 base from V and 1 base from J, with 7 bases between. The CDR3 totals 14 residues. This CDR3 reads CASSLGETQETQYF. CDR3 in DNA: TGTGCCAGCAGCTTAGGGGAAACCCAAGAGACCCAGTACTTC.

This clonotype showed up many times. The chain uses TRBV5-1 and TRBJ2-3, with D possibly matching TRBD2 (6 bases). The CDR3 loop spans 21 amino acids. Per germline, CDR1 SGHRS and CDR2 YFSETQ. Trimming pared 4 bases from V and 3 bases from J, leaving 33 bases between. The CDR3 loop is CASSLPRGSDGRQKWTDTQYF. The CDR3 DNA reads TGCGCCAGCAGCCTACCTCGAGGGTCTGACGGGAGACAGAAGTGGACAGATACGCAGTATTTT.

This chain links TRBV6-5 with TRBJ1-6; no firm D call. The germline V gene encodes CDR1 MNHEY and CDR2 SVGAGI. This CDR3 is 13 amino acids long. The V gene lost 5 bases and the J gene lost 8 bases, with 10 bases spanning the gap. CDR3 sequence: CASSEGRYSPLHF. The CDR3 DNA follows: TGTGCCAGCAGTGAAGGACGGTATTCACCCCTCCACTTT.

The rearrangement links TRBV6-5 to TRBJ1-2; D is possibly TRBD1 (5 bases). In germline, CDR1 is MNHEY, CDR2 SVGAGI. Trimming shortened V by 2 bases and J by 4 bases, and 17 bases separated the two germline ends. The CDR3 spans 16 residues. The CDR3 DNA reads as TGTGCCAGCAGTTACGGCAGGGCGCGGTTCGGCTATGGCTACACCTTC. Amino acids: CASSYGRARFGYGYTF.

This chain joins TRBV7-2 and TRBJ2-1, with D possibly matching TRBD1 (6 bases). The CDR3 loop spans 14 amino acids. The V gene's germline CDR1 is SGHTA and CDR2 FQGNSA. The ends were cut back, 5 bases at V and 5 bases at J, with 13 bases in the middle. The CDR3 sequence: CASSSLHRDNEQFF. The CDR3 coding sequence is TGTGCCAGCAGCAGCCTCCACAGGGACAATGAGCAGTTCTTC.

This clonotype has more than one count but fewer than ten. It may be a read error: a sequence one base away is much more abundant. The genes are TRBV20-1 and TRBJ2-1; 12 bases match TRBD2. The CDR3 loop spans 17 amino acids. The germline V gene encodes CDR1 DFQATT and CDR2 SNEGSKA (reference sequence). The V segment lost 8 bases and the J segment 7 bases; nucleotides outside the gene matches: 18. The CDR3 DNA follows: TGCAGTACGTTATTCTCCTCGACTAGCGGGAGTCGTAATGAGCAGTTCTTC. Its translation is CSTLFSSTSGSRNEQFF.

This clonotype came up many times. This chain uses TRBV5-1 with TRBJ2-5; 9 bases line up with TRBD1. The CDR3 contains 15 residues. The germline CDR1 and CDR2 sequences are SGHRS and YFSETQ. V trimming: 4 bases; J trimming: 4 bases; junction bases outside the gene matches: 8. The CDR3 DNA is TGCGCCAGCAGCGTCCGGGACAGGGCAGGAGAGACCCAGTACTTC. Translated, it gives CASSVRDRAGETQYF.

In regard to this clonotype: A read error is possible here, since a much larger clone lies one base away. The rearrangement uses TRBV7-9 and TRBJ1-5; a weak D match, TRBD1 (5 bases). The germline V and J ends were trimmed by 5 bases and 5 bases, with 13 bases remaining between them. CDR1 and CDR2 (germline): SEHNR, FQNEAQ (reference sequence). The CDR3 is 14 residues long. The CDR3 DNA reads TGTGCCAGCAGCGAACAGGCTACCGATCAGCCCCAGCATTTT. It specifies CASSEQATDQPQHF.

This clonotype showed up just once. This could be a read error, since a much larger clone is one nucleotide away. J is TRBJ2-7 and V is TRBV27, with D possibly being TRBD1 or TRBD2 (5 bases each). The ends were cut back, 6 bases at V and 0 bases at J, with 15 bases in the middle. The germline CDR1 and CDR2 sequences are MNHEY and SMNVEV (reference sequence). The CDR3 loop spans 15 amino acids. DNA for the CDR3: TGTGCCAGCAGCCCCGCCGGGGCCGCCTCCTACGAGCAGTACTTC. Protein product: CASSPAGAASYEQYF.

Remarks on this clonotype: A single base separates this from a much larger clone, so it may be a read error. This chain joins TRBV6-5 and TRBJ2-7; D is ambiguous. The germline gives CDR1 MNHEY, CDR2 SVGAGI. CDR3 length: 11 residues. The CDR3 protein is CATPTHNEQFV. The DNA of the CDR3 is TGTGCCACCCCGACCCACAATGAGCAGTTCGTC.

A remark on this clonotype: A much larger clonotype is one base distant, so this may be a read error. CDR3 residues: CASSHSRDNGHTF. CDR3 nucleotide sequence: TGTGCCAGCAGCCATTCCAGGGACAATGGCCACACCTTC. V gene TRBV12-3 or TRBV12-4 combines with J gene TRBJ1-2; possible D gene TRBD1, 6 bases. The CDR3 is made up of 13 amino acids.

V gene TRBV28 combines with J gene TRBJ2-4; 9 nucleotides agree with TRBD1. The J call may be wrong; the DNA end is better matched by TRBJ2-7. This CDR3 has 14 amino acids. Germline CDR1 and CDR2: MDHEN and SYDVKM. The CDR3 protein is CASNRGDRVGEQYF. CDR3 bases: TGTGCCAGCAATCGAGGGGACAGGGTGGGCGAGCAGTACTTC.

This clonotype occurred many times. The chain employs TRBV11-3 and TRBJ2-3; 12 bases are a match to TRBD2. CDR1 and CDR2 (germline): SGHNT, YENEEA. The CDR3 sequence is 15 residues long. V was pared by 4 bases and J by 6 bases, with 5 bases of the junction left unmatched. The CDR3 nucleotides read TGTGCCAGCAGCTCGGGACTAGCGGGTTACGATACGCAGTATTTT. Protein sequence: CASSSGLAGYDTQYF.

The genes are TRBV5-6 and TRBJ1-2; D is ambiguous. The ends were cut back, 2 bases at V and 8 bases at J, with 13 bases in the middle. CDR1 and CDR2 from the germline V gene are SGHDT and YYEEEE. The CDR3 is 13 amino acids. CDR3 residues: CASSLGQLGGYTF. The CDR3, as DNA: TGTGCCAGCAGCTTAGGGCAGCTCGGGGGCTACACCTTC.